These 9 T cell receptor beta chains share one sample of origin, sequenced in a study of T cells after posttransplantation cyclophosphamide. Assay used: immunoSEQ multiplex PCR; TCRdb lists only in-frame clones, some missing. The data show some 53,000 clones, with 85% to 90% seen just once and 2.8% held by the top ten. The specimen was PBMCs. These receptors were collected from a man aged 25 to 40 with a blood cancer, CMV-positive, and with a related stem cell donor.

The V and J genes are TRBV5-6 and TRBJ2-7; D may be TRBD2 (6 bases). Deletions cut 1 base from V and 1 base from J, with 15 bases between. This CDR3 comprises 16 residues. Per the germline V gene, CDR1 is SGHDT and CDR2 is YYEEEE. The DNA of the CDR3 is TGTGCCAGCAGCTTGTATGGTAGCGGACGATCCTACGAGCAGTACTTC. Translating it yields CASSLYGSGRSYEQYF. The full variable domain, with the rest looked up from reference TRBV5-6 and TRBJ2-7, is DAGVTQSPTHLIKTRGQQVTLRCSPKSGHDTVSWYQQALGQGPQFIFQYYEEEERQRGNFPDRFSGHQFPNYSSELNVNALLLGDSALYLCASSLYGSGRSYEQYFGPGTRLTVT.

The chain combines TRBV6-1 with TRBJ1-4, with a tentative D call TRBD1 (5 bases). The V and J ends lost 7 bases and 8 bases respectively, with 14 bases between them. Germline CDR1 reads MNHNS; CDR2 reads SASEGT. The CDR3 covers 13 residues. The CDR3 DNA reads TGTGCCAGCAACCCCCCGGCAGGGGAAAAACTGTTTTTT. This translates into CASNPPAGEKLFF.

V gene TRBV30 combines with J gene TRBJ2-2; 9 nucleotides agree with TRBD1. The germline gives CDR1 GTSNPN, CDR2 SVGIG (reference sequence). The J segment lost 6 bases and the V segment lost 0 bases, leaving 5 bases of the junction unmatched. The CDR3 runs to 15 residues. The CDR3 nucleotides are TGTGCCTGGAGTGTAGGGACAGGGATGCCCGGGGAGCTGTTTTTT. Translation gives CAWSVGTGMPGELFF. Looking up the rest from reference TRBV30 and TRBJ2-2 gives the full variable domain: SQTIHQWPATLVQPVGSPLSLECTVEGTSNPNLYWYRQAAGRGLQLLFYSVGIGQISSEVPQNLSASRPQDRQFILSSKKLLLSDSGFYLCAWSVGTGMPGELFFGEGSRLTVL.

The V gene is TRBV5-1, the J gene TRBJ2-5; D uncertain. CDR3 length: 14 amino acids. Germline loops: CDR1 SGHRS, CDR2 YFSETQ. V shed 0 bases and J shed 1 base, with 7 bases lying between them. CDR3: CASSLEQSQETQYF. CDR3 in DNA: TGCGCCAGCAGCTTGGAACAGAGCCAAGAGACCCAGTACTTC.

This clone has a single count. The chain is built from TRBV25-1 and TRBJ2-1; 9 bases are a match to TRBD2. CDR1 and CDR2 from the germline V gene are MGHDK and SYGVNS. This CDR3 spans 16 amino acids. The trim removed 1 base at V and 10 bases at J, leaving 11 bases unmatched. This chain's CDR3 is CASSEWGGRASREQFF. Here the CDR3 DNA reads TGTGCCAGCAGTGAATGGGGCGGGAGGGCGAGCCGGGAGCAGTTCTTC.

This clone was seen a handful of times. The chain uses TRBV2 and TRBJ1-2; 9 nucleotides match TRBD1. J gave up 10 bases and V 7 bases, and 13 bases lay outside the gene matches. CDR3 size: 14 residues. The V gene's germline CDR1 is SNHLY and CDR2 FYNNEI. CDR3 loop: CASIPPGQGVDYTF. The CDR3 DNA reads TGTGCCAGCATTCCACCGGGACAGGGTGTGGACTACACCTTC.

J is TRBJ2-7 and V is TRBV7-9, with a tentative D call TRBD1 (5 bases). The CDR3 totals 14 residues. The V and J ends lost 5 bases and 2 bases respectively, with 13 bases between them. Germline-derived CDR1 and CDR2 are SEHNR and FQNEAQ (reference sequence). In DNA form, the CDR3 reads TGTGCCAGCAGCCCTGGACACCCGGCCTACGAGCAGTACTTC. Amino acid sequence: CASSPGHPAYEQYF.

The CDR3 spells CASSLPGLAKNIQYF. The CDR3 DNA sequence: TGTGCCAGCAGTCTGCCGGGACTAGCCAAAAACATTCAGTACTTC. The chain employs TRBV7-9 and TRBJ2-4, with a weak D call TRBD2 (6 bases). V was pared by 6 bases and J by 0 bases, with 12 bases between. In germline, CDR1 is SEHNR, CDR2 FQNEAQ (reference sequence). The CDR3 has 15 amino acids.

In this sample, this clone turned up once. The J gene is TRBJ2-3, the V gene TRBV27; D remains unclear. CDR1 and CDR2 (germline): MNHEY, SMNVEV (reference sequence). The CDR3 length is 16 residues. Trimming removed 3 bases from V and 3 bases from J, with 16 bases in between. The CDR3 is CASSLVAPPGTDTQYF. CDR3 DNA sequence: TGTGCCAGCAGTTTGGTCGCTCCCCCCGGGACAGATACGCAGTATTTT.